Below, 32 T cell receptor beta chains from the same sample are listed, as sequenced in a study of T cell changes during pregnancy in multiple sclerosis. Sequenced by immunoSEQ multiplex PCR; TCRdb stores in-frame clones only, minus some. The repertoire holds some 120,000 clones, roughly 92% seen once, with approximately 6.2% in the top ten. Sequencing was performed on peripheral blood, taken before pregnancy. These receptors came from a female donor with multiple sclerosis, enrolled in a pregnancy study.

This chain uses TRBV5-4 with TRBJ2-1; 7 bases fit TRBD1. Per the germline V gene, CDR1 is SGHNT and CDR2 is YYREEE (reference sequence). The CDR3 extends over 14 amino acids. V was clipped by 3 bases and J by 9 bases; unmatched bases: 9. As DNA, the CDR3 is TGTGCCAGCAGCTACCCAGGGACAGAAGGTGAGCAGTTCTTC. Its protein product is CASSYPGTEGEQFF.

V usage is TRBV19 and J usage is TRBJ2-7; 9 positions agree with TRBD1. With V trimmed by 5 bases and J by 3 bases, 8 bases remained unmatched. There are 15 residues in the CDR3. Germline V lookup: CDR1 LNHDA, CDR2 SQIVND (reference sequence). The CDR3 nucleotides read TGTGCCAGTAGTCCGGCGGGACAGGGAGTCTACGAGCAGTACTTC. Protein sequence: CASSPAGQGVYEQYF.

V gene TRBV5-8 combines with J gene TRBJ1-5, with a weak D call TRBD1 (6 bases). With 4 bases removed from V and 2 bases from J, the gap between germline ends came to 16 bases. The CDR3 sequence is 16 residues long. Per the germline V gene, CDR1 is SGHTS and CDR2 is YDEGEE. CDR3 protein: CASSSGTPIRNQPQHF. Written as DNA, the CDR3 is TGTGCCAGCAGCAGCGGGACACCGATTCGCAATCAGCCCCAGCATTTT.

V usage is TRBV7-9 and J usage is TRBJ1-4; 10 nucleotides match TRBD1. The V and J ends lost 4 bases and 8 bases, in that order; junction bases with no gene match: 10. CDR1 is SEHNR and CDR2 is FQNEAQ in the germline V gene (reference sequence). CDR3 length: 16 amino acids. DNA of the CDR3: TGTGCCAGCAGCTCCAGACAGGGGGCGCTTAAGGAAAAACTGTTTTTT. It translates to CASSSRQGALKEKLFF.

The V and J genes are TRBV29-1 and TRBJ2-4; maybe TRBD1 (5 bases). The germline V gene encodes CDR1 SQVTM and CDR2 ANQGSEA. The CDR3 is made up of 15 amino acids. V was trimmed by 7 bases and J by 0 bases, leaving 16 bases between them. The DNA for the CDR3 is TGCAGCGCGACAGAGCTAATCCTAGCCAAAAACATTCAGTACTTC. Translated: CSATELILAKNIQYF.

The J gene is TRBJ2-2, the V gene TRBV19, with D perhaps TRBD1 (7 bases). Germline CDR1 reads LNHDA; CDR2 reads SQIVND (reference sequence). CDR3 length equals 17 residues. Trimming left V 5 bases short and J 6 bases short, with 22 bases between. The CDR3 DNA sequence: TGTGCCAGTAGTGCTGGGGGGATGGGACAGAGGGCCGGGGAGCTGTTTTTT. Its translation: CASSAGGMGQRAGELFF.

V and J are TRBV9 and TRBJ2-3, with TRBD2 matching over 8 bases. V lost 1 base, J lost 4 bases, and 5 bases stayed unmatched. The CDR3 consists of 15 residues. Germline CDR1 SGDLS, CDR2 YYNGEE. The CDR3 loop reads CASSVQDGGADTQYF. The CDR3 nucleotides read TGTGCCAGCAGCGTACAGGACGGGGGGGCAGATACGCAGTATTTT. Variable domain in full (rest from reference TRBV9 and TRBJ2-3): DSGVTQTPKHLITATGQRVTLRCSPRSGDLSVYWYQQSLDQGLQFLIQYYNGEERAKGNILERFSAQQFPDLHSELNLSSLELGDSALYFCASSVQDGGADTQYFGPGTRLTVL.

The genes are TRBV13 and TRBJ2-7; possible D gene TRBD2, 6 bases. V was shortened by 3 bases and J by 4 bases, with 7 bases between the two germline ends. This CDR3 contains 12 residues. Germline V gives CDR1 PRHDT, CDR2 FYEKMQ (reference sequence). The CDR3 nucleotides read TGTGCCAGCAGCTTTGGGGGGTACGAGCAGTACTTC. Protein product: CASSFGGYEQYF.

V gene TRBV5-1 combines with J gene TRBJ1-1, with a possible D match to TRBD1 (6 bases). Germline V gene data show CDR1 as SGHRS and CDR2 as YFSETQ. The CDR3 runs to 14 residues. The V end was cut by 4 bases, the J end by 6 bases, with 16 bases between. The CDR3 here is CASSLLHTGSEAFF. In DNA form, the CDR3 reads TGCGCCAGCAGCCTACTTCACACAGGGTCTGAAGCTTTCTTT.

The rearrangement uses TRBV19 and TRBJ2-1; TRBD1 might be the D (5 bases). The V end lost 3 bases, the J end lost 7 bases, and 16 bases lay between the germline ends. Germline V lookup: CDR1 LNHDA, CDR2 SQIVND (reference sequence). This CDR3 spans 15 amino acids. The CDR3 sequence: CASSIQGRLMNEQFF. The CDR3 coding sequence is TGTGCCAGTAGTATCCAGGGCCGCTTGATGAATGAGCAGTTCTTC.

There are a few counts of this clone. This chain links TRBV2 with TRBJ1-5, with TRBD1 matching over 9 bases. This CDR3 is built from 16 residues. Germline V gives CDR1 SNHLY, CDR2 FYNNEI. J lost 1 base, V lost 6 bases, and 7 bases had no gene match. CDR3 DNA: TGTGCCAGCAGAGCCTCCGGACAGGGGAGCAATCAGCCCCAGCATTTT. Translated: CASRASGQGSNQPQHF.

V and J are TRBV6-1 and TRBJ2-3; 7 positions match TRBD2. Germline V CDR1 and CDR2: MNHNS, SASEGT. The CDR3 has 14 amino acids. J gave up 0 bases and V 7 bases, and 4 bases lay outside the gene matches. The DNA for the CDR3 is TGTGCCAGCAACCGGGGGGTAAGCACAGATACGCAGTATTTT. Its protein product is CASNRGVSTDTQYF.

In its sample, this clone was seen once. The rearrangement joins TRBV19 to TRBJ2-2; tentatively, D is TRBD2 (6 bases). CDR1 is LNHDA and CDR2 is SQIVND in the germline V gene (reference sequence). Trimming cost V 7 bases and J 2 bases, with 14 bases left between them. The CDR3 has 15 residues. For the CDR3, the DNA is TGTGCCAGTACGAGAATAGCGGATAACACCGGGGAGCTGTTTTTT. Encoded protein: CASTRIADNTGELFF. The complete variable domain, with remaining parts taken from reference TRBV19 and TRBJ2-2, reads DGGITQSPKYLFRKEGQNVTLSCEQNLNHDAMYWYRQDPGQGLRLIYYSQIVNDFQKGDIAEGYSVSREKKESFPLTVTSAQKNPTAFYLCASTRIADNTGELFFGEGSRLTVL.

J is TRBJ2-1 and V is TRBV7-9; 8 bases fit TRBD2. The V gene's germline CDR1 is SEHNR and CDR2 FQNEAQ (reference sequence). The V gene end was trimmed by 7 bases and the J gene end by 7 bases; junction bases not matched to a gene: 9. CDR3 length: 14 amino acids. DNA of the CDR3: TGTGCCAGCACGGGACTAGTGTTGGCAAATGAGCAGTTCTTC. Translation gives CASTGLVLANEQFF. Together with reference TRBV7-9 and TRBJ2-1, the CDR3 gives the full variable domain: DTGVSQNPRHKITKRGQNVTFRCDPISEHNRLYWYRQTLGQGPEFLTYFQNEAQLEKSRLLSDRFSAERPKGSFSTLEIQRTEQGDSAMYLCASTGLVLANEQFFGPGTRLTVL.

This clone was seen just once. The J gene is TRBJ2-7, the V gene TRBV6-1; the D gene is possibly TRBD1 (6 bases). Trimming took off 4 bases at V and 2 bases at J, with 18 bases between the two ends. Per germline, CDR1 MNHNS and CDR2 SASEGT. There are 16 residues in the CDR3. In nucleotides, the CDR3 is TGTGCCAGCAGTGTCTCCGAGGGGGACCCTGCCTACGAGCAGTACTTC. Its protein product is CASSVSEGDPAYEQYF.

The V call is TRBV7-2, the J call TRBJ2-3, with TRBD2 matching over 11 bases. Germline V lookup: CDR1 SGHTA, CDR2 FQGNSA. The V gene end was trimmed by 5 bases and the J gene end by 5 bases; junction bases not matched to a gene: 9. This CDR3 contains 16 residues. CDR3: CASSAKGLAGGDTQYF. The CDR3 DNA sequence: TGTGCCAGCAGCGCGAAAGGGCTAGCGGGGGGAGATACGCAGTATTTT.

The chain employs TRBV5-1 and TRBJ1-1; 9 positions agree with TRBD1. The CDR3 is 14 amino acids. V was clipped by 4 bases and J by 10 bases; unmatched bases: 11. CDR1 is SGHRS, CDR2 YFSETQ, per germline. This CDR3 reads CASSATGGAPIAFF. For the CDR3, the DNA is TGCGCCAGCAGCGCTACAGGGGGCGCACCGATAGCTTTCTTT.

This rearrangement joins TRBV5-4 to TRBJ2-5; 9 bases are shared with TRBD2. The CDR3 contains 16 residues. Germline loops: CDR1 SGHNT, CDR2 YYREEE (reference sequence). The junction had 5 bases not matched to a gene; V was cut back by 0 bases and J by 2 bases. CDR3 protein: CASSLVGLAGQETQYF. Here the CDR3 DNA reads TGTGCCAGCAGCTTGGTGGGTCTAGCGGGGCAAGAGACCCAGTACTTC.

The CDR3: CACIRDGAAGELFF. The CDR3 coding sequence is TGTGCCTGCATCCGGGATGGAGCCGCCGGGGAGCTGTTTTTT. The gene calls are TRBV30 and TRBJ2-2; D may be TRBD2 (5 bases). CDR1 is GTSNPN, CDR2 SVGIG, per germline (reference sequence). This CDR3 is built from 14 residues. Trimming cost V 6 bases and J 6 bases, with 17 bases left between them.

The chain is built from TRBV14 and TRBJ1-2; maybe TRBD1 (6 bases). The germline gives CDR1 SGHDN, CDR2 FVKESK. The ends were cut back, 0 bases at V and 2 bases at J, with 16 bases in the middle. CDR3 length equals 17 residues. The CDR3 reads CASSQDHDRRNNYGYTF. The CDR3 DNA sequence: TGTGCCAGCAGCCAAGACCACGACAGGAGAAACAACTATGGCTACACCTTC. The full variable domain, with the rest looked up from reference TRBV14 and TRBJ1-2, is EAGVTQFPSHSVIEKGQTVTLRCDPISGHDNLYWYRRVMGKEIKFLLHFVKESKQDESGMPNNRFLAERTGGTYSTLKVQPAELEDSGVYFCASSQDHDRRNNYGYTFGSGTRLTVV.

The chain is built from TRBV7-9 and TRBJ1-2; D remains ambiguous. Deletions cut 4 bases from V and 8 bases from J, with 11 bases between. The germline gives CDR1 SEHNR, CDR2 FQNEAQ (reference sequence). CDR3 length: 12 amino acids. The CDR3 DNA reads as TGTGCCAGCAGCTCCAACCAGAAAGGCTACACCTTC. Amino acids: CASSSNQKGYTF.

V is TRBV19 and J is TRBJ2-7; D gene ambiguous. This CDR3 spans 13 amino acids. Trimming cost V 5 bases and J 3 bases, with 11 bases left between them. Germline values: CDR1 LNHDA, CDR2 SQIVND (reference sequence). The CDR3: CASSPATFYEQYF. In nucleotides, the CDR3 is TGTGCCAGTAGTCCCGCGACTTTCTACGAGCAGTACTTC.

The chain joins TRBV10-3 to TRBJ1-2; a possible D gene is TRBD1 (5 bases). CDR3 length: 14 residues. Deletions cut 3 bases from V and 0 bases from J, with 8 bases between. Germline loops: CDR1 ENHRY, CDR2 SYGVKD. CDR3 residues: CAISEDRSNYGYTF. The CDR3 nucleotides are TGTGCCATCAGTGAAGACAGATCTAACTATGGCTACACCTTC.

The chain combines TRBV2 with TRBJ2-5, with D tentatively TRBD2 (5 bases). V dropped 6 bases and J dropped 3 bases, with 11 bases sitting between them. Germline CDR1 is SNHLY and CDR2 is FYNNEI. The CDR3 contains 13 residues. CDR3 region: CASREDSEETQYF. CDR3 DNA sequence: TGTGCCAGCAGGGAGGACTCCGAAGAGACCCAGTACTTC.

The chain employs TRBV7-3 and TRBJ2-1, with 8 bases aligning to TRBD2. The germline V gene has CDR1 SGHTA and CDR2 FQGTGA. This CDR3 contains 15 residues. The V gene end was trimmed by 4 bases and the J gene end by 7 bases; junction bases not matched to a gene: 9. CDR3 loop: CASSSSLLAVNEQFF. The CDR3 nucleotides read TGTGCCAGCAGCTCCTCTCTACTAGCGGTAAATGAGCAGTTCTTC.

V usage is TRBV9 and J usage is TRBJ2-2; D not resolved. The CDR3 has 15 amino acids. V dropped 4 bases and J dropped 1 base, with 11 bases sitting between them. Germline V gene data show CDR1 as SGDLS and CDR2 as YYNGEE. The CDR3 region has the DNA TGTGCCAGCAGCCTTACCACATTGAACACCGGGGAGCTGTTTTTT. This gives the protein CASSLTTLNTGELFF.

The chain joins TRBV2 to TRBJ2-6; 7 bases are a match to TRBD1. CDR3 length: 15 amino acids. Germline loops: CDR1 SNHLY, CDR2 FYNNEI. The V gene end was trimmed by 8 bases and the J gene end by 0 bases; junction bases not matched to a gene: 4. The CDR3 nucleotides are TGTGCCAGCGGCCGACAGGGCTCTGGGGCCAACGTCCTGACTTTC. This gives the protein CASGRQGSGANVLTF. Drawing the rest from reference TRBV2 and TRBJ2-6, the complete variable domain is EPEVTQTPSHQVTQMGQEVILRCVPISNHLYFYWYRQILGQKVEFLVSFYNNEISEKSEIFDDQFSVERPDGSNFTLKIRSTKLEDSAMYFCASGRQGSGANVLTFGAGSRLTVL.

The chain is built from TRBV28 and TRBJ2-7, with TRBD2 matching over 9 bases. This CDR3 comprises 15 residues. Germline V gene sequence: CDR1 MDHEN, CDR2 SYDVKM. V was pared by 2 bases and J by 4 bases, with 6 bases of the junction left unmatched. For the CDR3, the DNA is TGTGCCAGCAGTTTAAATAGCGGGAGTTTGTACGAGCAGTACTTC. Protein sequence: CASSLNSGSLYEQYF.

The chain joins TRBV30 to TRBJ1-6; TRBD1 aligns across 8 bases. The CDR3 contains 14 residues. Germline V CDR1 and CDR2: GTSNPN, SVGIG (reference sequence). Trimming removed 1 base from V and 5 bases from J; junction bases left unmatched: 1. The CDR3 nucleotides are TGTGCCTGGAGTGGGACAGGGCATAATTCACCCCTCCACTTT. Its translation: CAWSGTGHNSPLHF.

This chain links TRBV7-9 with TRBJ2-3; TRBD2 matches at 9 bases. J gave up 2 bases and V 1 base, and 1 base lay outside the gene matches. Germline CDR1 is SEHNR and CDR2 is FQNEAQ (reference sequence). The CDR3 has 15 amino acids. Written as DNA, the CDR3 is TGTGCCAGCAGCTTAGGACTAGCGGCCACAGATACGCAGTATTTT. Translated, it gives CASSLGLAATDTQYF.

This rearrangement joins TRBV4-2 to TRBJ2-2, with TRBD2 identical over 7 bases. V shed 0 bases and J 3 bases; nucleotides not matched to a gene: 10. Germline lookup yields CDR1 LGHNA and CDR2 YNFKEQ. The CDR3 length is 18 residues. In DNA, the CDR3 is TGTGCCAGCAGCCAAGAGGTCCCGGGAGGATGGGACACCGGGGAGCTGTTTTTT. It is translated as CASSQEVPGGWDTGELFF.

CDR3 in DNA: TGTGCCAGCAGTTTAACTGACTCAACCGCCTACAATGAGCAGTTCTTC. Its protein is CASSLTDSTAYNEQFF. This chain joins TRBV28 and TRBJ2-1; D is uncertain. Trimming left V 2 bases short and J 2 bases short, with 13 bases between. Germline V gene lookup returns CDR1 MDHEN and CDR2 SYDVKM. This CDR3 contains 16 residues.